This T cell receptor (beta chain) was captured in a study of response to subunit inactivated influenza vaccine. General study points: Each seasonal influenza vaccination recruits few new T cells, the authors suggested.

A word on this clonotype: Its antigen remains unknown.

TCRdb reprocessed the RT-PCR reads via MiXCR and lists one record per CDR3 protein. The sample has under 500,000 distinct CDR3 sequences; 10% to 11% are singletons. The CDR3 length is 16 residues. V shed 6 bases and J 0 bases; nucleotides not matched to a gene: 6. The germline V gene encodes CDR1 MGHDK and CDR2 SYGVNS. Here the sequenced sample was PBMCs from blood, taken 40 to 50 days after vaccination. The receptor was isolated from a man aged 50 to 60 who received an inactivated influenza vaccine. V is TRBV25-1 and J is TRBJ2-7, with TRBD2 matching over 12 bases. CDR3 region: CASRGTSGGSSYEQYF. As DNA, the CDR3 is TGTGCCAGCAGGGGTACTAGCGGGGGGAGCTCCTACGAGCAGTACTTC.